This T cell receptor beta chain was documented in a study of blood T cell repertoires in COVID-19. Germline lookup yields CDR1 MGHDK and CDR2 SYGVNS. CDR3 length: 15 residues. The V gene lost 4 bases and the J gene lost 6 bases, with 15 bases spanning the gap. Assignment of participants to cohorts was predicated upon participant-reported clinical history. Authors' data handling: Scientists estimated how many nucleated cells there were by amplifying reference gene primers. Sequencing used immunoSEQ multiplex PCR; TCRdb keeps in-frame clones, though not all of them. Clone size and V and J calls were adopted from that table, with D and trimming inferred from the DNA. The sample lists approximately 450,000 clones, 80% to 90% seen once, with around 1.1% in the top ten.

The material sequenced was PBMCs or T cells enriched from blood (not recorded which). The TCR originated in a man younger than 40 who had recovered from COVID-19. The rearrangement joins TRBV25-1 to TRBJ2-2, with a weak D call TRBD1 (5 bases). The CDR3: CASSAGFFLAGELFF. The CDR3 DNA follows: TGTGCCAGCAGTGCAGGGTTTTTCTTGGCCGGGGAGCTGTTTTTT.